This T cell receptor beta chain is drawn from a study of T cells after yellow fever vaccination. TCR cDNA, made by 5'RACE template switching, carried an added universal primer site and UMIs. One entry per CDR3 protein results from TCRdb running MiXCR on the 5' RACE reads. The repertoire holds approximately 510,000 distinct CDR3 sequences, with 21% as singletons. CDR3 length: 15 residues. V was cut by 7 bases and J by 0 bases, with 16 bases left in between. CDR1 and CDR2 (germline): SGHRS, YFSETQ. The sample was PBMCs, taken 21 days after the first yellow fever vaccination. The chain recombines TRBV5-1 with TRBJ1-1; D might be TRBD1 (5 bases). The receptor's source is a man aged 18 to 35 who received the YFV17D yellow fever vaccine. CDR3 loop: CASPRGSVMNTEAFF. The CDR3 nucleotides read TGCGCCAGCCCTCGGGGGTCTGTCATGAACACTGAAGCTTTCTTT.